This T cell receptor beta chain was obtained from a study of cytomegalovirus exposure and HLA in healthy donors. General observations from the study: Presence/absence analysis assumed near-uniform sequencing depth across donors. A later analysis showed that HLA-associated TCR beta chains had undergone more clonal expansion than equally common others. When the data were analyzed later, several of the most significant clusters appeared to be linked to common viral pathogens.

It was with 60 Vbeta and 13 Jbeta primers that the PCR ran. Some clones are missing from TCRdb's copy, which holds only in-frame ones; the method was immunoSEQ multiplex PCR. The table shows around 140,000 clones, with approximately 80% occurring only once. Germline loops: CDR1 MDHEN, CDR2 SYDVKM. The CDR3 totals 14 residues. Trimming left V 3 bases short and J 3 bases short, with 10 bases between. On this clone itself: Its target is not known.

The sequence was collected from a middle-aged woman in good health and CMV-seropositive. Sequenced material: PBMCs. V and J are TRBV28 and TRBJ2-3; D remains ambiguous. CDR3 protein: CASSFGIWTDTQYF. In DNA form, the CDR3 reads TGTGCCAGCAGTTTTGGCATTTGGACAGATACGCAGTATTTT.